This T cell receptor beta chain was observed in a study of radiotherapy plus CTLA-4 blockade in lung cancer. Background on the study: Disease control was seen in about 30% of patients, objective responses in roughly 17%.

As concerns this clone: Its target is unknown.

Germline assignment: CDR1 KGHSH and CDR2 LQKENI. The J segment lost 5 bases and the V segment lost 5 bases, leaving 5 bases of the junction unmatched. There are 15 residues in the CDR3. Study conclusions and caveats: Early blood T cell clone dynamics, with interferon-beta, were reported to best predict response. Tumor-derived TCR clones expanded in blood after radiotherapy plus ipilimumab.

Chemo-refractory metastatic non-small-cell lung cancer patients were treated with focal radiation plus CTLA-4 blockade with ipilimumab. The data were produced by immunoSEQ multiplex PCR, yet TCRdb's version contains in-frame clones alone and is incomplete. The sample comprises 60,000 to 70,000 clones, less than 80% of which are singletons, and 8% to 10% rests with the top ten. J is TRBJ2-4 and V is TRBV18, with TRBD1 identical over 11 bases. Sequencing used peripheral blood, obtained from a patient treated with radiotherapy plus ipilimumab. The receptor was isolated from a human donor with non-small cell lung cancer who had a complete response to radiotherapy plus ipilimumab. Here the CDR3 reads CASSTGQGVENIQYF. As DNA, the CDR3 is TGTGCCAGCTCAACGGGACAGGGGGTCGAAAACATTCAGTACTTC. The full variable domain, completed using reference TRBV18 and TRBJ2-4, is NAGVMQNPRHLVRRRGQEARLRCSPMKGHSHVYWYRQLPEEGLKFMVYLQKENIIDESGMPKERFSAEFPKEGPSILRIQQVVRGDSAAYFCASSTGQGVENIQYFGAGTRLSVL.